The next 23 T cell receptor beta chains were all read from a single sample in a study of OX40 agonist ivuxolimab in advanced cancers. Measured with immunoSEQ multiplex PCR; TCRdb has only the in-frame clones, and not every one. The table has around 72,000 clones, roughly 80% seen once. Sample: CD4+ or CD8+ T cells sorted from blood, taken in a trial of the OX40 agonist ivuxolimab. The receptors here all came from an adult with an advanced solid tumor such as melanoma, head and neck, liver or kidney cancer.

The chain has TRBV18 and TRBJ1-2; D uncertain. The CDR3 loop spans 13 amino acids. Trimming removed 1 base at V and 3 bases at J, with 6 bases between. CDR1 is KGHSH and CDR2 is LQKENI in the germline V gene. CDR3 in DNA: TGTGCCAGCTCACCACGCAGCGACTATGGCTACACCTTC. Its protein product is CASSPRSDYGYTF. Full variable domain (remainder filled in from reference TRBV18 and TRBJ1-2): NAGVMQNPRHLVRRRGQEARLRCSPMKGHSHVYWYRQLPEEGLKFMVYLQKENIIDESGMPKERFSAEFPKEGPSILRIQQVVRGDSAAYFCASSPRSDYGYTFGSGTRLTVV.

This clone appeared a few times. The V and J genes are TRBV5-1 and TRBJ2-7, with 10 nucleotides matching TRBD2. V was pared by 1 base and J by 6 bases, with 7 bases of the junction left unmatched. Germline V gene sequence: CDR1 SGHRS, CDR2 YFSETQ. This CDR3 is built from 15 residues. The CDR3 DNA reads as TGCGCCAGCAGCTTGCAGGCTAGCGGGAGTTCCGAGCAGTACTTC. Translated: CASSLQASGSSEQYF.

Regarding this clone: Distinct nucleotide sequences in the sample also encode this CDR3. This sequence joins TRBV19 and TRBJ1-2; 10 positions match TRBD1. This CDR3 region has 16 residues. V shed 5 bases and J 2 bases; nucleotides not matched to a gene: 8. CDR1 is LNHDA, CDR2 SQIVND, per germline (reference sequence). The CDR3 is CASSSPDRGLNYGYTF. The CDR3 nucleotides read TGTGCCAGTAGTTCACCCGACAGGGGGCTGAACTATGGCTACACCTTC.

The J gene is TRBJ2-7, the V gene TRBV11-2, with 10 bases lining up with TRBD1. The CDR3 runs 15 residues. Trimming at V came to 3 bases and at J to 3 bases, leaving 5 bases not matched to a gene. The germline gives CDR1 SGHAT, CDR2 FQNNGV. CDR3 nucleotides: TGTGCCAGCAGCTTGGGACAGGGGAATATCTACGAGCAGTACTTC. It codes for CASSLGQGNIYEQYF.

This clone was seen more than once but under ten times. The chain recombines TRBV10-1 with TRBJ2-2, with D perhaps being TRBD1 or TRBD2 (5 bases each). Germline V CDR1 and CDR2: WNHNN, SYGVQD (reference sequence). Trimming stripped 3 bases from V and 3 bases from J, with 8 bases between. CDR3 length equals 14 residues. Written as DNA, the CDR3 is TGCGCCAGCAGTGAAAGAGGGGACACCGGGGAGCTGTTTTTT. Protein product: CASSERGDTGELFF.

The chain carries TRBV2 and TRBJ2-5; D possibly corresponds to TRBD1 (7 bases). The J call may be mistaken, given a closer DNA end match to TRBJ2-7. This CDR3 is built from 15 residues. Germline values: CDR1 SNHLY, CDR2 FYNNEI. CDR3 nucleotides: TGTGCCAGCTCTGGGGGAGGACAGGCCACCTACGAGCAGTACTTC. It specifies CASSGGGQATYEQYF.

This sequence joins TRBV5-1 and TRBJ1-2; D might be TRBD1 (6 bases). Trimming removed 5 bases at V and 4 bases at J, with 15 bases between. Germline CDR1 reads SGHRS; CDR2 reads YFSETQ. CDR3 length: 14 amino acids. CDR3 bases: TGCGCCAGCAGTTCCGGACAGTCCCCCTATGGCTACACCTTC. The encoded protein is CASSSGQSPYGYTF.

The rearrangement uses TRBV29-1 and TRBJ2-7; the D is unclear. With 4 bases removed from V and 2 bases from J, the gap between germline ends came to 6 bases. CDR1 is SQVTM and CDR2 is ANQGSEA in the germline V gene. The CDR3 runs to 11 residues. CDR3 sequence: CSVGEAYEQYF. The CDR3 DNA is TGCAGCGTTGGAGAGGCCTACGAGCAGTACTTC.

The chain recombines TRBV18 with TRBJ1-2, with D possibly matching TRBD1 (6 bases). This CDR3 is built from 14 residues. V lost 2 bases to trimming and J lost 2 bases, with 9 bases between them. Germline V gives CDR1 KGHSH, CDR2 LQKENI. The CDR3 region is CASSPRDTNYGYTF. CDR3 DNA: TGTGCCAGCTCACCAAGGGACACCAACTATGGCTACACCTTC.

This clone was counted a few times. This chain connects TRBV5-1 to TRBJ2-7; 8 nucleotides match TRBD1. With 0 bases clipped from V and 3 bases from J, the junction kept 5 bases outside the gene matches. Germline CDR1 is SGHRS and CDR2 is YFSETQ. The CDR3 runs 15 residues. The CDR3 sequence is CASSLVGTGGYEQYF. The CDR3 DNA sequence: TGCGCCAGCAGCTTGGTCGGGACAGGTGGCTACGAGCAGTACTTC.

The chain carries TRBV15 and TRBJ1-2; D call uncertain. The germline CDR1 and CDR2 sequences are LNHNV and YYDKDF (reference sequence). This CDR3 has 14 residues. The V and J ends lost 0 bases and 4 bases respectively, with 9 bases between them. The CDR3 DNA is TGTGCCACCAGCAGAGAACGGGAAAGCTATGGCTACACCTTC. This sequence encodes CATSRERESYGYTF.

The chain joins TRBV28 to TRBJ1-5; D gene ambiguous. Germline loops: CDR1 MDHEN, CDR2 SYDVKM. The ends were cut back, 2 bases at V and 7 bases at J, with 6 bases in the middle. This CDR3 region has 12 residues. The CDR3 here is CASSLGLQPQHF. The DNA for the CDR3 is TGTGCCAGCAGTTTAGGGTTGCAGCCCCAGCATTTT.

The chain recombines TRBV19 with TRBJ1-3; D gene unclear. Germline V CDR1 and CDR2: LNHDA, SQIVND (reference sequence). The CDR3 extends over 14 amino acids. V was pared by 3 bases and J by 0 bases, with 6 bases between. CDR3 coding DNA: TGTGCCAGTAGTATCGGGTTCTCTGGAAACACCATATATTTT. As protein: CASSIGFSGNTIYF.

The chain uses TRBV18 and TRBJ2-1, with D possibly TRBD2 on 6 matching bases. This CDR3 is built from 17 residues. CDR1 and CDR2 (germline): KGHSH, LQKENI. Trimming removed 1 base at V and 0 bases at J, with 13 bases between. CDR3 DNA sequence: TGTGCCAGCTCACCACTCCGGGCGGGGAGCTCCTACAATGAGCAGTTCTTC. Translated: CASSPLRAGSSYNEQFF.

The chain joins TRBV4-1 to TRBJ1-3; D may be TRBD1 (6 bases). CDR3 length equals 18 residues. V was clipped by 1 base and J by 1 base, with 17 bases between them. Germline V CDR1 and CDR2: MGHRA, YSYEKL. In nucleotides, the CDR3 is TGCGCCAGCAGCCAAGTCACTCATACAGGGTCGTCTGGAAACACCATATATTTT. Residues: CASSQVTHTGSSGNTIYF.

There are a few counts of this clone. The chain couples TRBV21-1 to TRBJ1-3. TRBV21-1 is flagged as a pseudogene. The CDR3 is 15 amino acids. CDR3 sequence (DNA): TGTGCCAGCAGCAAGACGGGGGAAGCTGGAAACACCATATATTTT. Its protein is CASSKTGEAGNTIYF.

The chain uses TRBV25-1 and TRBJ1-5, with D perhaps TRBD1 (5 bases). The CDR3 consists of 16 residues. V shed 3 bases and J shed 4 bases, with 16 bases lying between them. Germline V gene sequence: CDR1 MGHDK, CDR2 SYGVNS. Here the CDR3 reads CASSDLKGRLNQPQHF. Written as DNA, the CDR3 is TGTGCCAGCAGTGACCTTAAGGGGCGCCTAAATCAGCCCCAGCATTTT.

This sequence joins TRBV30 and TRBJ1-4, with a weak D call TRBD1 (5 bases). The CDR3 loop spans 14 amino acids. The V end lost 2 bases, the J end lost 6 bases, and 13 bases lay between the germline ends. Germline CDR1 and CDR2: GTSNPN and SVGIG (reference sequence). The CDR3 DNA is TGTGCCTGGAGTCGGGGGGGGAATGATGAAAAACTGTTTTTT. Translating gives CAWSRGGNDEKLFF.

The rearrangement links TRBV21-1 to TRBJ2-7; the D call in the table, TRBD2, was not verified against the DNA. TRBV21-1 is designated a pseudogene. The CDR3 runs 17 residues. In DNA, the CDR3 is TGTGCCAGCAGCAAATGGTTAGGAGGGGCGAGCTCCTACGAGCAGTACTTC. Its protein product is CASSKWLGGASSYEQYF.

CDR3 sequence: CASSPSGEGTEAFF. Here the CDR3 DNA reads TGTGCCAGCTCACCATCAGGGGAGGGCACTGAAGCTTTCTTT. V and J are TRBV18 and TRBJ1-1, with a possible D match to TRBD1 (6 bases). The germline V gene encodes CDR1 KGHSH and CDR2 LQKENI. This CDR3 is built from 14 residues. V was cut by 2 bases and J by 4 bases, with 11 bases left in between.

The rearrangement joins TRBV6-6 to TRBJ2-7; possibly TRBD1 or TRBD2 for D (5 bases each). The V and J ends lost 4 bases and 3 bases respectively, with 10 bases between them. The CDR3 sequence is 13 residues long. Germline assignment: CDR1 MNHNY and CDR2 SVGAGI (reference sequence). The DNA of the CDR3 is TGTGCCAGCAGTTCCGGGACGATCTACGAGCAGTACTTC. Amino acids: CASSSGTIYEQYF.

The V gene is TRBV7-6, the J gene TRBJ2-5; D might be TRBD2 (7 bases). CDR3 length: 15 residues. V shed 1 base and J shed 5 bases, with 14 bases lying between them. CDR1 and CDR2 (germline): SGHVS, FNYEAQ. CDR3 DNA sequence: TGTGCCAGCAGCTTAGACGCGGGGGCGAAGGAGACCCAGTACTTC. Encoded protein: CASSLDAGAKETQYF.

Comments on this clone: Because the CDR3's place on the DNA is in doubt, the DNA is left out and the CDR3 is given as listed by TCRdb. The chain carries TRBV21-1 and TRBJ2-1. TRBV21-1 counts as a pseudogene. The CDR3 adds up to 16 amino acids, both ends counted. CDR3 amino acids: CASRVGKGILGNEQFF.